Listed below are T cell receptor beta chains from one sample, sequenced in a study of cytomegalovirus exposure and HLA in healthy donors. The data were produced by immunoSEQ multiplex PCR, yet TCRdb's version contains in-frame clones alone and is incomplete. This table has fewer than 150,000 clones, around 75% appearing once. The sequenced sample consisted of PBMCs. Receptor source: a man aged 25-45 years in good health and CMV-seronegative. The CDR3 runs from the conserved cysteine through the conserved F or W. The D gene is left open where the match is weak. Part of the rows lack a size; the others show once, few, many or a class for expanded clones.

>TRBJ2-1|17|TRBV7-2|.|TRBD2
CASSFDRSTGLAGGRFF
TGTGCCAGCAGCTTCGACAGGTCTACGGGACTAGCGGGGGGACGGTTCTTC
>TRBJ2-7|14|TRBV6-7|.|TRBD2
CASPILGGDYEQYF
TGTGCCAGCCCGATCTTGGGAGGGGATTACGAGCAGTACTTC
>TRBJ1-5|13|TRBV7-2|.|.
CASSGQSNQPQHF
TGTGCCAGCAGCGGACAGAGCAATCAGCCCCAGCATTTT
>TRBJ2-5|16|TRBV7-2|.|TRBD2
CASSRSSGGVQETQYF
TGTGCCAGCAGCCGCTCTAGCGGGGGGGTGCAAGAGACCCAGTACTTC
>TRBJ2-7|14|TRBV28|.|.
CASSWVADSYEQYF
TGTGCCAGCAGTTGGGTAGCAGACTCCTACGAGCAGTACTTC
>TRBJ2-5|11|TRBV28|.|.
CASSSSVTQYF
TGTGCCAGCAGTTCGTCGGTGACCCAGTACTTC
>TRBJ1-5|14|TRBV7-2|.|.
CASSLDAKNQPQHF
TGTGCCAGCAGCTTAGACGCGAAAAATCAGCCCCAGCATTTT
>TRBJ2-3|14|TRBV10-3|once|.
CAIRGQESTDTQYF
TGTGCCATCAGGGGTCAGGAAAGCACAGATACGCAGTATTTT
>TRBJ2-2|16|TRBV7-2|.|TRBD2
CASSLRGLASTGELFF
TGTGCCAGCAGCTTAAGGGGACTAGCGTCTACCGGGGAGCTGTTTTTT
>TRBJ1-2|12|TRBV30|.|.
CAWTSGNYGYTF
TGTGCCTGGACATCGGGGAACTATGGCTACACCTTC
>TRBJ2-3|15|TRBV6-5|.|TRBD1
CASSRQGFPTDTQYF
TGTGCCAGCAGCAGACAGGGGTTCCCCACAGATACGCAGTATTTT
>TRBJ1-1|15|TRBV9|.|TRBD1
CASSSRDRGATEAFF
TGTGCCAGCAGCTCCAGGGACAGGGGGGCCACTGAAGCTTTCTTT
>TRBJ1-3|14|TRBV9|.|.
CASSGEQGGNTIYF
TGTGCCAGCAGCGGCGAACAGGGCGGGAACACCATATATTTT
>TRBJ2-5|13|TRBV7-2|.|TRBD2
CASSFAGGRTQYF
TGTGCCAGCAGCTTCGCGGGGGGACGGACCCAGTACTTC
>TRBJ2-3|16|TRBV18|.|TRBD1
CASSIIQGASTDTQYF
TGTGCCAGCTCAATTATACAGGGGGCTAGCACAGATACGCAGTATTTT
>TRBJ1-2|13|TRBV6-7|few|.
CASTGAAYYGYTF
TGTGCCAGCACTGGCGCGGCCTACTATGGCTACACCTTC
>TRBJ2-2|16|TRBV5-1|.|TRBD1
CASSFDRGQGIGELFF
TGCGCCAGCAGCTTCGACAGGGGGCAGGGTATCGGGGAGCTGTTTTTT
>TRBJ2-1|14|TRBV4-2|.|TRBD2
CASSRPLADNEQFF
TGTGCCAGCAGCCGGCCCCTAGCGGACAATGAGCAGTTCTTC
>TRBJ2-1|15|TRBV27|.|TRBD2
CASSPRTSGDSEQFF
TGTGCCAGCAGTCCAAGGACTAGCGGGGATAGTGAGCAGTTCTTC
>TRBJ2-2|14|TRBV5-1|.|.
CASSFSGTTGELFF
TGCGCCAGCAGTTTTAGCGGAACCACCGGGGAGCTGTTTTTT
>TRBJ1-4|19|TRBV30|.|.
CACPFSGRGMVEANEKLFF
TGTGCCTGCCCCTTCTCGGGCAGGGGTATGGTAGAAGCTAATGAAAAACTGTTTTTT
>TRBJ1-5|17|TRBV2|.|.
CASSESQGHYSNQPQHF
TGTGCCAGCAGTGAATCTCAGGGACATTATAGCAATCAGCCCCAGCATTTT
>TRBJ1-5|18|TRBV7-2|few|TRBD1
CASSLVPPGQALKGPQHF
TGTGCCAGCAGCTTAGTCCCGCCGGGACAGGCTCTCAAGGGGCCCCAGCATTTT
>TRBJ1-4|16|TRBV19|.|.
CASTSFRRGYYEKLFF
TGTGCCAGTACTTCATTCCGGAGGGGATATTATGAAAAACTGTTTTTT
>TRBJ2-7|15|TRBV28|.|TRBD1
CASSRQGAPFYEQYF
TGTGCCAGCTCCCGACAGGGCGCTCCATTCTACGAGCAGTACTTC
>TRBJ2-3|14|TRBV30|.|TRBD2
CASETSGGADTQYF
TGTGCCTCCGAGACTAGCGGGGGGGCTGATACGCAGTATTTT
>TRBJ1-2|14|TRBV7-2|.|.
CASSLQGSNYGYTF
TGTGCCAGCAGCCTACAGGGTTCCAACTATGGCTACACCTTC
>TRBJ1-6|14|TRBV28|few|TRBD1
CASIKTGGFSPLHF
TGTGCCAGCATAAAGACAGGGGGCTTCTCACCCCTCCACTTT
>TRBJ1-2|14|TRBV6-5|.|.
CASSYSGAARGYTF
TGTGCCAGCAGTTACTCCGGTGCGGCGCGCGGCTACACCTTC
>TRBJ2-7|13|TRBV4-1|.|TRBD1
CASSKTGDYEQYF
TGCGCCAGCAGCAAAACAGGGGACTACGAGCAGTACTTC
>TRBJ2-7|11|TRBV2|.|.
CASTSGYEQYF
TGTGCCAGCACTTCAGGGTACGAGCAGTACTTC
>TRBJ2-3|16|TRBV6-4|.|TRBD2
CASSDSTAGGRDTQYF
TGTGCCAGCAGTGACTCGACCGCGGGGGGGCGGGATACGCAGTATTTT
>TRBJ1-2|18|TRBV28|.|TRBD1
CASSSPRGTGAPADGYTF
TGTGCCAGCAGTTCCCCCCGGGGGACAGGGGCCCCGGCGGATGGCTACACCTTC
>TRBJ2-6|14|TRBV2|.|.
CASSYTPGANVLTF
TGTGCCAGCAGTTACACGCCTGGGGCCAACGTCCTGACTTTC
>TRBJ1-4|14|TRBV19|.|TRBD1
CASSRDRVNEKLFF
TGTGCCAGTAGCCGGGACAGGGTTAATGAAAAACTGTTTTTT
>TRBJ1-1|13|TRBV28|few|.
CASRRDRNTEAFF
TGTGCCAGCAGACGAGACAGGAACACTGAAGCTTTCTTT
>TRBJ2-3|15|TRBV7-2|.|TRBD2
CASSSSGRSTDTQYF
TGTGCCAGCAGCTCGAGCGGGAGGAGCACAGATACGCAGTATTTT
>TRBJ2-3|13|TRBV28|.|.
CASRDSNTDTQYF
TGTGCCAGCAGGGACAGCAACACAGATACGCAGTATTTT
>TRBJ2-5|17|TRBV19|.|TRBD1
CASSNPGQGKYQETQYF
TGTGCCAGTAGTAACCCGGGACAGGGAAAGTACCAAGAGACCCAGTACTTC
>TRBJ2-7|15|TRBV28|.|TRBD1
CASRGWTGGIYEQYF
TGTGCCAGCAGGGGTTGGACAGGGGGTATCTACGAGCAGTACTTC
>TRBJ2-7|13|TRBV5-1|.|.
CASMAGFGYEQYF
TGCGCCAGCATGGCAGGGTTTGGCTACGAGCAGTACTTC
>TRBJ1-1|17|TRBV19|few|TRBD1
CASSFGRQGSFSTEAFF
TGTGCCAGTAGTTTCGGGAGACAGGGGAGCTTTAGCACTGAAGCTTTCTTT
>TRBJ2-3|15|TRBV6-1|.|TRBD2
CASNRDYWGTDTQYF
TGTGCCAGCAATCGGGACTACTGGGGCACAGATACGCAGTATTTT
>TRBJ2-5|15|TRBV9|.|TRBD2
CASSPRLAGVETQYF
TGTGCCAGCAGCCCGCGACTAGCGGGGGTGGAGACCCAGTACTTC
>TRBJ2-7|15|TRBV9|.|.
CASSVVPGVLYEQYF
TGTGCCAGCAGCGTAGTTCCGGGGGTGTTGTACGAGCAGTACTTC
>TRBJ2-7|12|TRBV12-5|.|.
CASGFSEGEQYF
TGTGCTAGTGGTTTTTCAGAGGGCGAGCAGTACTTC
>TRBJ2-5|13|TRBV19|.|.
CASKGGPRETQYF
TGTGCCAGTAAGGGGGGGCCTCGAGAGACCCAGTACTTC
>TRBJ1-1|14|TRBV6-5|.|.
CASSSLWPNTEAFF
TGTGCCAGCAGTTCCTTATGGCCGAACACTGAAGCTTTCTTT
>TRBJ2-1|14|TRBV14|.|TRBD1
CASSQDLTGLFKFF
TGTGCCAGCAGCCAAGATCTGACAGGGTTGTTCAAGTTCTTC
>TRBJ1-3|13|TRBV30|.|.
CAWSGGSGNTIYF
TGTGCCTGGAGTGGAGGGTCTGGAAACACCATATATTTT
>TRBJ2-7|15|TRBV23-1|.|TRBD2
CASSRSGTRLYEQYF
TGCGCCAGCAGTCGTTCCGGGACTAGGCTGTACGAGCAGTACTTC
>TRBJ2-3|13|TRBV6-5|.|.
CASSYSTGGTQYF
TGTGCCAGCAGTTACTCGACCGGCGGTACGCAGTATTTT